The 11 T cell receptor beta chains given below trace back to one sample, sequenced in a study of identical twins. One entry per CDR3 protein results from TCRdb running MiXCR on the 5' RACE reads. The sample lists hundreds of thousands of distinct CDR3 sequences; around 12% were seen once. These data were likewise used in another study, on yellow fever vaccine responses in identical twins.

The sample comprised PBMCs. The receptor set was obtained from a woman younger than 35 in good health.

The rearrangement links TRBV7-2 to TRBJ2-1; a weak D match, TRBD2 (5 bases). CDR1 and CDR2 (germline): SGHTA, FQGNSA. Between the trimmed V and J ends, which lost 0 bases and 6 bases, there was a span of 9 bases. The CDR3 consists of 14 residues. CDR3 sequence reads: CASSLAGASNEQFF. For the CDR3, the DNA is TGTGCCAGCAGCTTAGCGGGAGCATCCAATGAGCAGTTCTTC.

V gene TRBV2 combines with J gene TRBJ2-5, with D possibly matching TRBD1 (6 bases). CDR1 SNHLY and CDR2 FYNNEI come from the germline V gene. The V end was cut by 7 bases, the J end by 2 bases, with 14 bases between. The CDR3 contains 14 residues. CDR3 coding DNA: TGTGCCAGCACGAGGGGGAGAGGACAAGAGACCCAGTACTTC. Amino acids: CASTRGRGQETQYF. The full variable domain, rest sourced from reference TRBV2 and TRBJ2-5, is EPEVTQTPSHQVTQMGQEVILRCVPISNHLYFYWYRQILGQKVEFLVSFYNNEISEKSEIFDDQFSVERPDGSNFTLKIRSTKLEDSAMYFCASTRGRGQETQYFGPGTRLLVL.

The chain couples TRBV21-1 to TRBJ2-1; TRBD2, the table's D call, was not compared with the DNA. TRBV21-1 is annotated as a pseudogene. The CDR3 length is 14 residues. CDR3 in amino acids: CASSIRTDYNEQFF. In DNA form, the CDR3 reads TGTGCCAGCAGCATCCGGACTGACTACAATGAGCAGTTCTTC.

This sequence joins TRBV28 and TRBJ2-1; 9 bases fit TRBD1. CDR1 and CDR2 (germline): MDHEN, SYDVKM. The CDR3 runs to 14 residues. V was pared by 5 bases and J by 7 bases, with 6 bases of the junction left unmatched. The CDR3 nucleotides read TGTGCCAGCAGTAGGACAGGGGCTGGAAATGAGCAGTTCTTC. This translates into CASSRTGAGNEQFF. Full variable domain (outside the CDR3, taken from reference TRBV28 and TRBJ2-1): DVKVTQSSRYLVKRTGEKVFLECVQDMDHENMFWYRQDPGLGLRLIYFSYDVKMKEKGDIPEGYSVSREKKERFSLILESASTNQTSMYLCASSRTGAGNEQFFGPGTRLTVL.

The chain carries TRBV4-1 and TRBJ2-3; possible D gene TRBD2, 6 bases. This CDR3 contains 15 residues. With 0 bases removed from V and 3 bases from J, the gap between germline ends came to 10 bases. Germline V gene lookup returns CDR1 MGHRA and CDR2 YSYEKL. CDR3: CASSQEVRGTDTQYF. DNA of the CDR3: TGCGCCAGCAGCCAAGAAGTGCGGGGTACAGATACGCAGTATTTT.

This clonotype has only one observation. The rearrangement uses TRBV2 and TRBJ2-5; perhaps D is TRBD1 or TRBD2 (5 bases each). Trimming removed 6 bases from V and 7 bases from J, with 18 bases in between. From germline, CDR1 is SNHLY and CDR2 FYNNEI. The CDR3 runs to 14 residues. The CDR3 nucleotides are TGTGCCAGCAGCAGAGAGGGACCGCGAGTGACCCAGTACTTC. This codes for CASSREGPRVTQYF.

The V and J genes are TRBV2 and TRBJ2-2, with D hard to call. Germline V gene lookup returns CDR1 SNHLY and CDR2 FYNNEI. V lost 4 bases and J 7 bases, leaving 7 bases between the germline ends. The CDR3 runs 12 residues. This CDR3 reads CASSVFVGELFF. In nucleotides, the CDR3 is TGTGCCAGCAGTGTTTTTGTCGGGGAGCTGTTTTTT.

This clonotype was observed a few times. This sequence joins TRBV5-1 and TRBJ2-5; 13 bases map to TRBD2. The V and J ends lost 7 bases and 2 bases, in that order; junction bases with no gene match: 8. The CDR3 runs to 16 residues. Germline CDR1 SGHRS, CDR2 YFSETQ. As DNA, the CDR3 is TGCGCCAGCCAACTGCCGGGACTAGCGGGGCAAGAGACCCAGTACTTC. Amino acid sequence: CASQLPGLAGQETQYF. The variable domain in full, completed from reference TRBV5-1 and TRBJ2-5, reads KAGVTQTPRYLIKTRGQQVTLSCSPISGHRSVSWYQQTPGQGLQFLFEYFSETQRNKGNFPGRFSGRQFSNSRSEMNVSTLELGDSALYLCASQLPGLAGQETQYFGPGTRLLVL.

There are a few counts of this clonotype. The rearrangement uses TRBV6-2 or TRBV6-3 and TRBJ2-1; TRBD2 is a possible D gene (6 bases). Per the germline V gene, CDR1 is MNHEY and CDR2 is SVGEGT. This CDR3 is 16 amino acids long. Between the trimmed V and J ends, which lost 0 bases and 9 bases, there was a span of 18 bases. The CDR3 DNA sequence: TGTGCCAGCAGTTACTCGGGGGTCGGGGGTTTGGGTGAGCAGTTCTTC. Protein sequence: CASSYSGVGGLGEQFF.

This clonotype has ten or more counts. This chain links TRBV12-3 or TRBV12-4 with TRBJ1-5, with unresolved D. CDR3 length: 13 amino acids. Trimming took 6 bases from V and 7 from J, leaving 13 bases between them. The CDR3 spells CASSPEGGQPQHF. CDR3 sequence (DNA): TGTGCCAGCAGCCCCGAGGGAGGACAGCCCCAGCATTTT.

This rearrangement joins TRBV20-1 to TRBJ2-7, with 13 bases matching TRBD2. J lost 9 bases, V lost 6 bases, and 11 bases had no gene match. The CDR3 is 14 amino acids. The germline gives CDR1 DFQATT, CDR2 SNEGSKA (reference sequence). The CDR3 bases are TGCAGTGCCGCCCCGGGACTAGCGGGAACGTTGCAGTACTTC. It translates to CSAAPGLAGTLQYF.